A selection of T cell receptor beta chains follows, all from one sample in a study of shared clonotypes between healthy human individuals. Using immunoSEQ multiplex PCR, the repertoire was profiled, and TCRdb retains in-frame clones only, with some absent. The profile shows some 2,100,000 clones, about 92% of them singletons. Material for sequencing was naive CD8+ T cells from PBMCs. These receptors originate from a man in his late teens or twenties in good health. Some clones in this sample may be carry-over from other donors' samples. Each CDR3 is given with its conserved first and last residue. A D gene is named only where the DNA matches it firmly. Clone sizes are given selectively: once, few, many, or a class where the clone is expanded.

D: TRBD2
J: TRBJ2-3
size: .
V: TRBV10-2
DNA: TGCGCCAGCAAGCCGGGACTAGCTCAACAATTCACAGATACGCAGTATTTT
CDR3: CASKPGLAQQFTDTQYF

D: .
J: TRBJ2-1
size: .
V: TRBV7-9
DNA: TGTGCCAGCAGTTATCATTTAGCGGAGCCCAATGAGCAGTTCTTC
CDR3: CASSYHLAEPNEQFF

D: TRBD1
J: TRBJ1-1
size: .
V: TRBV7-3
DNA: TGTGCCAGCAGCTTAACAGGGGGCTCGAACACTGAAGCTTTCTTT
CDR3: CASSLTGGSNTEAFF

D: .
J: TRBJ2-1
size: .
V: TRBV10-2
DNA: TGCGCCAGCTCCCTTGGCGGGGTATACAATGAGCAGTTCTTC
CDR3: CASSLGGVYNEQFF

D: .
J: TRBJ2-7
size: .
V: TRBV29-1
DNA: TGCAGCGTTGAGATGAGGGCAGGGAGGCCCTACGAGCAATACTTC
CDR3: CSVEMRAGRPYEQYF

D: TRBD1
J: TRBJ1-1
size: .
V: TRBV5-8
DNA: TGTGCCAGCAGGGGACAGTTGGAGACTGAAGCTTTCTTT
CDR3: CASRGQLETEAFF

D: .
J: TRBJ1-2
size: .
V: TRBV28
DNA: TGTGCCAGCAGTTTATCTCAGGGATACTATGGCTACACCTTC
CDR3: CASSLSQGYYGYTF

D: TRBD2
J: TRBJ2-3
size: .
V: TRBV9
DNA: TGTGCCAGCAGTGGCGGGACTAGCGGCACAGATACGCAGTATTTT
CDR3: CASSGGTSGTDTQYF

D: .
J: TRBJ2-1
size: .
V: TRBV10-3
DNA: TGTGCCATCAGTGAGACCACTAATGAGCAGTTCTTC
CDR3: CAISETTNEQFF

D: TRBD1
J: TRBJ2-7
size: .
V: TRBV11-2
DNA: TGTGCCAGCAAGGGACAGGGGTGGGAGCAGTACTTC
CDR3: CASKGQGWEQYF

D: TRBD1
J: TRBJ2-7
size: .
V: TRBV4-3
DNA: TGCGCCAGCAGCCAAGAACTACAGGGGGCTTCTTACGAGCAGTACTTC
CDR3: CASSQELQGASYEQYF

D: .
J: TRBJ2-7
size: .
V: TRBV10-2
DNA: TGCGCCAGCACCCTCTTTGGGGCCGGGCTCGAGCAGTACTTC
CDR3: CASTLFGAGLEQYF

D: TRBD1
J: TRBJ2-5
size: .
V: TRBV27
DNA: TGTGCCAGCAAAAAATTGGGACAGGGGCAAGAGACCCAGTACTTC
CDR3: CASKKLGQGQETQYF

D: .
J: TRBJ2-5
size: .
V: TRBV7-6
DNA: TGTGCCAGCAGCGGGGGGGGGCGTCAAGAGACCCAGTACTTC
CDR3: CASSGGGRQETQYF

D: .
J: TRBJ2-2
size: .
V: TRBV6-5
DNA: TGTGCCAGCAGCCCCGGTACCGGGGAGCTGTTTTTT
CDR3: CASSPGTGELFF

D: .
J: TRBJ1-1
size: .
V: TRBV7-6
DNA: TGTGCCAGCAGCTTACGAAATCCGAAGCGGAACACTGAAGCTTTCTTT
CDR3: CASSLRNPKRNTEAFF

D: .
J: TRBJ1-1
size: .
V: TRBV29-1
DNA: TGCAGCGTTGCGAACCGGGGCAAGGGCACTGAAGCTTTCTTT
CDR3: CSVANRGKGTEAFF

D: .
J: TRBJ2-7
size: .
V: TRBV10-3
DNA: TGTGCCATCAGTGGCCTACTCTCCTACGAGCAGTACTTC
CDR3: CAISGLLSYEQYF

D: TRBD2
J: TRBJ2-1
size: .
V: TRBV19
DNA: TGTGCCAGTAGTCCTCTATTGACTAGCGGGAGTAATGAGCAGTTCTTC
CDR3: CASSPLLTSGSNEQFF

D: .
J: TRBJ2-1
size: .
V: TRBV6-1
DNA: TGTGCCAGCAGTGAATTGATGTGGGCCTACAATGAGCAGTTCTTC
CDR3: CASSELMWAYNEQFF

D: .
J: TRBJ1-2
size: .
V: TRBV29-1
DNA: TGCAGCGTGAGGGTCCCCAGCGGGGCGATTGTTGGCTACACCTTC
CDR3: CSVRVPSGAIVGYTF

D: .
J: TRBJ2-1
size: .
V: TRBV9
DNA: TGTGCCAGCAGCGTAGAAGGCGGGATAACCTACAATGAGCAGTTCTTC
CDR3: CASSVEGGITYNEQFF

D: .
J: TRBJ1-2
size: .
V: TRBV27
DNA: TGTGCCAGCAGTTTATCCCCAGGGATCTATGGCTACACCTTC
CDR3: CASSLSPGIYGYTF

D: TRBD1
J: TRBJ2-7
size: .
V: TRBV2
DNA: TGTGCCAGCAGTGAATGGACAGGATCAACCTACGAGCAGTACTTC
CDR3: CASSEWTGSTYEQYF

D: .
J: TRBJ1-1
size: .
V: TRBV7-8
DNA: TGTGCCAGCACCCCTTGGGGGATAACTGAAGCTTTCTTT
CDR3: CASTPWGITEAFF

D: .
J: TRBJ1-2
size: once
V: TRBV9
DNA: TGTGCCAGCAGCGCCTCTAACTATGGCTACACCTTC
CDR3: CASSASNYGYTF

D: .
J: TRBJ2-2
size: .
V: TRBV28
DNA: TGTGCCAGCAGTTTCACTCCCATTAACACCGGGGAGCTGTTTTTT
CDR3: CASSFTPINTGELFF

D: .
J: TRBJ1-2
size: .
V: TRBV9
DNA: TGTGCCAGCAGCGAGAGGCCTCAGTCTTCCTCCGATGGCTACACCTTC
CDR3: CASSERPQSSSDGYTF

D: TRBD2
J: TRBJ2-7
size: .
V: TRBV7-8
DNA: TGTGCCAGCAGCCCCCTTTCTAGCGGGAGTACCCACGAGCAGTACTTC
CDR3: CASSPLSSGSTHEQYF

D: TRBD1
J: TRBJ2-7
size: .
V: TRBV19
DNA: TGTGCCAGTAGTCTTTGGACAGGGAACAAGTACGAGCAGTACTTC
CDR3: CASSLWTGNKYEQYF

D: .
J: TRBJ1-2
size: .
V: TRBV9
DNA: TGTGCCAGCAGCCCTTCACGGCACAACTATGGCTACACCTTC
CDR3: CASSPSRHNYGYTF

D: TRBD1
J: TRBJ2-1
size: few
V: TRBV28
DNA: TGTGCCAGCTGGGACGGGACAGGGGGCTGGAATGAGCAGTTCTTC
CDR3: CASWDGTGGWNEQFF

D: .
J: TRBJ2-1
size: .
V: TRBV27
DNA: TGTGCCAGCAGTCCTAATTCAGTAGGTTCCTACAATGAGCAGTTCTTC
CDR3: CASSPNSVGSYNEQFF

D: TRBD2
J: TRBJ2-7
size: .
V: TRBV5-1
DNA: TGCGCCAGCAGCTTGGCTAAACTAGCGGGAACTTACGAGCAGTACTTC
CDR3: CASSLAKLAGTYEQYF

D: TRBD2
J: TRBJ2-7
size: .
V: TRBV4-3
DNA: TGCGCCAGCAGCCGCGGACTAGCGGCCTCCTACGAGCAGTACTTC
CDR3: CASSRGLAASYEQYF

D: .
J: TRBJ2-7
size: .
V: TRBV7-2
DNA: TGTGCCAGCAGCTTCCCGGCCTACGAGCAGTACTTC
CDR3: CASSFPAYEQYF

D: TRBD2
J: TRBJ2-7
size: .
V: TRBV5-1
DNA: TGCGCCAGCAGCTTGGTAGCTAGCGGTTCCTACGAGCAGTACTTC
CDR3: CASSLVASGSYEQYF

D: TRBD2
J: TRBJ2-1
size: .
V: TRBV28
DNA: TGTGCCAGCAGTTTATCTGGCGGGAGCGGTGAGCAGTTCTTC
CDR3: CASSLSGGSGEQFF

D: .
J: TRBJ1-1
size: .
V: TRBV6-1
DNA: TGTGCCAGCACGGAGGGATTGAACACTGAAGCTTTCTTT
CDR3: CASTEGLNTEAFF

D: .
J: TRBJ2-1
size: .
V: TRBV6-5
DNA: TGTGCCAGCAGCCCAGACCGACTGGAGCAGTTCTTC
CDR3: CASSPDRLEQFF

D: .
J: TRBJ2-3
size: .
V: TRBV5-5
DNA: TGTGCCAGCAGCCCAAGGACAGCTACCACAGATACGCAGTATTTT
CDR3: CASSPRTATTDTQYF

D: .
J: TRBJ1-4
size: .
V: TRBV19
DNA: TGTGCCAGTAGTATAGGTTGGGGGGGTAATGAAAAACTGTTTTTT
CDR3: CASSIGWGGNEKLFF

D: .
J: TRBJ2-7
size: .
V: TRBV6-5
DNA: TGTGCCAGCAGTTACTCGATCAGACCCTACGAGCAGTACTTC
CDR3: CASSYSIRPYEQYF

D: .
J: TRBJ2-7
size: .
V: TRBV2
DNA: TGTGCCAGAGACGGGGGCGGGAAGACCTACGAGCAGTACTTC
CDR3: CARDGGGKTYEQYF

D: .
J: TRBJ2-7
size: .
V: TRBV14
DNA: TGTGCCAGCAGCCAAGGCAGCTCCTACGAGCAGTACTTC
CDR3: CASSQGSSYEQYF

D: .
J: TRBJ2-5
size: .
V: TRBV5-6
DNA: TGTGCCAGCAGCTTGACCCCGGGCCTTGGGACAGAGACCCAGTACTTC
CDR3: CASSLTPGLGTETQYF

D: .
J: TRBJ1-2
size: .
V: TRBV6-5
DNA: TGTGCCAGCAGTTACGGGGCAGGGGATGTTCACTATGGCTACACCTTC
CDR3: CASSYGAGDVHYGYTF

D: .
J: TRBJ2-1
size: .
V: TRBV27
DNA: TGTGCCAGCAGCCAGGGGAATGAGCAGTTCTTC
CDR3: CASSQGNEQFF

D: .
J: TRBJ1-5
size: .
V: TRBV27
DNA: TGTGCCAGCAGTACCGGGGGCGGCAATCAGCCCCAGCATTTT
CDR3: CASSTGGGNQPQHF

D: .
J: TRBJ2-3
size: .
V: TRBV7-2
DNA: TGTGCCAGCAGCTCCTACACAGATACGCAGTATTTT
CDR3: CASSSYTDTQYF

D: .
J: TRBJ2-4
size: .
V: TRBV13
DNA: TGTGCCAGCAGCTTAGGACAGGGCGGAAACATTCAGTACTTC
CDR3: CASSLGQGGNIQYF